This T cell receptor (beta chain) appears in the sequencing data of a study of memory CD4+ T cells and cytomegalovirus serostatus. Across the whole study: Healthy Belgian adult donors included about 10 CMV-positive and some 25 CMV-negative people. Study findings and constraints: CD4+ memory repertoires contained about 40% of the 164 reported CMV TCRbeta sequences. CMV serostatus prediction reached median AUC about 0.95, or 0.9 with US-trained model.

Single viable CD3+CD4+CD8-CD45RO+ cells were sorted as the memory CD4+ T cells. Serum IgG to CMV pp150, pp28, p38 and p52 defined serostatus. V lost 4 bases and J lost 7, with 14 bases in between. The CDR3 covers 14 residues. The germline gives CDR1 LNHDA, CDR2 SQIVND (reference sequence). For this clone: The antigen remains undetermined.

The protocol was immunoSEQ multiplex PCR, while the TCRdb copy is restricted to in-frame clones and leaves out a portion. This table has under 100,000 clones, approximately 84% appearing once. V gene TRBV19 combines with J gene TRBJ2-1; D is perhaps TRBD1 (5 bases). Source material: memory CD4+ T cells from blood. The sequence came from an adult in good health and CMV-seronegative. The chain's CDR3 is CASSKVDSENEQFF. The CDR3 DNA reads as TGTGCCAGTAGTAAAGTTGACAGCGAAAATGAGCAGTTCTTC.